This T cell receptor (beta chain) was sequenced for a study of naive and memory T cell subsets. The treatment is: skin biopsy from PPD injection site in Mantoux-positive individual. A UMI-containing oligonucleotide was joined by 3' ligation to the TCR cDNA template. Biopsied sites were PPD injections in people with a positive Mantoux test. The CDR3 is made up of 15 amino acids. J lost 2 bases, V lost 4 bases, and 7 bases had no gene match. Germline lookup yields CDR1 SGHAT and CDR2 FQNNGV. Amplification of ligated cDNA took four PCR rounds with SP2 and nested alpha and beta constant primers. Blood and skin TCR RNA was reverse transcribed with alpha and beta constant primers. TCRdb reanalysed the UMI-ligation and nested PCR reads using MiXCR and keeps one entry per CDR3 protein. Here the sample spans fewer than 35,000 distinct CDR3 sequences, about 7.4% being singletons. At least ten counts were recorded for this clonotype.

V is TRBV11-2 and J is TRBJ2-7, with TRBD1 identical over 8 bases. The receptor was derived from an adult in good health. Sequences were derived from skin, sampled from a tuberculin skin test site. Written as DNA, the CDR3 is TGTGCCAGCAGCTCCGGGACAGGCCGTACCTACGAGCAGTACTTC. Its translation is CASSSGTGRTYEQYF.